The TCR beta chain under discussion was sequenced for a study of cytomegalovirus exposure and HLA in healthy donors. Study-wide results and limits: Sequencing artifact likely explains a cluster of highly shared sequence variants. Looking again later, the authors saw that most CMV-associated TCR beta chains seemed HLA-restricted.

The study ran its PCR with 60 Vbeta and 13 Jbeta primers. The table came from immunoSEQ multiplex PCR; TCRdb's copy has only in-frame clones and leaves some out. The table records 150,000 to 200,000 clones, around 80% of them present only once. On this clone itself: Its target is unknown.

Germline V gene data show CDR1 as SEHNR and CDR2 as FQNEAQ (reference sequence). The CDR3 length is 13 residues. Losses at the gene ends were 5 bases for V and 8 bases for J; bases not matched to a gene: 4. The sequenced sample was PBMCs. This TCR was recovered from a woman between 35 and 50 years old in good health and CMV-seronegative. This chain connects TRBV7-9 to TRBJ1-2, with TRBD1 matching over 11 bases. In DNA, the CDR3 is TGTGCCAGCAGCCAGGGACAGGGGGTCGGCTACACCTTC. Protein: CASSQGQGVGYTF.